This T cell receptor (beta chain) was sequenced during a study of T cell changes during pregnancy in multiple sclerosis. TCRdb's copy holds only in-frame clones and misses some; the assay was immunoSEQ multiplex PCR. Altogether about 61,000 clones are present, 93% being singletons, with the ten largest covering about 2.8%. In germline, CDR1 is LNHNV, CDR2 YYDKDF (reference sequence). The CDR3 sequence is 13 residues long. Trimming took 2 bases from V and 4 from J, leaving 5 bases between them. The clonotype originates from a female donor with multiple sclerosis, enrolled in a pregnancy study. Specimen: CD8+ T cells from peripheral blood mononuclear cells, collected in the third trimester of pregnancy. This rearrangement joins TRBV15 to TRBJ2-2; D gene uncertain. The CDR3 protein is CATSRWATGELFF. DNA of the CDR3: TGTGCCACCAGCAGATGGGCCACCGGGGAGCTGTTTTTT.